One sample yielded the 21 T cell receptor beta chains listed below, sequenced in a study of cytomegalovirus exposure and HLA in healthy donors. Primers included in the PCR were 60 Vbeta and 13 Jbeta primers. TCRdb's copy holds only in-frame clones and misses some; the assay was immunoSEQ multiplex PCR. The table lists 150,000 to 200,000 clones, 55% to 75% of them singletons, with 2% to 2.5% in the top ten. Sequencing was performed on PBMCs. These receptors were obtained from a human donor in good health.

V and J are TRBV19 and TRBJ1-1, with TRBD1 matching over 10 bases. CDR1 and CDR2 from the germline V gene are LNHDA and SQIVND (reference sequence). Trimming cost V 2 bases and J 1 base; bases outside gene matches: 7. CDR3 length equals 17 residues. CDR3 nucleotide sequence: TGTGCCAGTAGTATAAGGAGGGGACAGGGGACGAACACTGAAGCTTTCTTT. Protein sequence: CASSIRRGQGTNTEAFF.

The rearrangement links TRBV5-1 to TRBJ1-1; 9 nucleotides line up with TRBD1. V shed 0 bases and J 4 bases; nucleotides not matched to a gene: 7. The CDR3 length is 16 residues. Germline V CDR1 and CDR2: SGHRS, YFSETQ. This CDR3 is CASSLGTGEYGTEAFF. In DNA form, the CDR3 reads TGCGCCAGCAGCTTGGGGACAGGGGAGTACGGCACTGAAGCTTTCTTT.

DNA for the CDR3: TGTGCCAGCAGCTTAGCGCTTAAACAGGGGAAATCCTACGAGCAGTACTTC. Its protein is CASSLALKQGKSYEQYF. This chain uses TRBV7-6 with TRBJ2-5; 7 bases are shared with TRBD1. TRBJ2-7 matches the DNA end more closely, so the J call is doubtful. Germline CDR1 SGHVS, CDR2 FNYEAQ. There are 17 residues in the CDR3.

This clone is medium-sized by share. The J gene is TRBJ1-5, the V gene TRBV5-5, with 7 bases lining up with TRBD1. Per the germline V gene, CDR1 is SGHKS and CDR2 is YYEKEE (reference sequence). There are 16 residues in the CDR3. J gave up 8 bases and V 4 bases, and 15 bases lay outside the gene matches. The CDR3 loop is CASSRDSGRLGEPQHF. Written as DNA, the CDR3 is TGTGCCAGCAGCCGGGACAGTGGTAGATTAGGGGAGCCCCAGCATTTT.

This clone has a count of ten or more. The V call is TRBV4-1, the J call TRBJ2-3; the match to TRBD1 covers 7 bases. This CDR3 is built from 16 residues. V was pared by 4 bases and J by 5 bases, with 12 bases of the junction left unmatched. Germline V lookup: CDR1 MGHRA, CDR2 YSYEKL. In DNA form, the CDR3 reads TGCGCCAGCAGCCCCAATCAGGGGGTCGGTGTAGATACGCAGTATTTT. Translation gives CASSPNQGVGVDTQYF.

The CDR3 spells CSGGHRGVETQYF. CDR3 nucleotides: TGCAGCGGGGGACACCGAGGTGTGGAGACCCAGTACTTC. The V call is TRBV29-1, the J call TRBJ2-5; tentative D call: TRBD1 (6 bases). V dropped 7 bases and J dropped 5 bases, with 17 bases sitting between them. Germline loops: CDR1 SQVTM, CDR2 ANQGSEA. This CDR3 region has 13 residues.

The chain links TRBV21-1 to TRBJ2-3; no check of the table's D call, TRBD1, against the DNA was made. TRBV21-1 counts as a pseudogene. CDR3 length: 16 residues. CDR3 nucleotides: TGTGCCAGCAGCAAAGTCCGGGACAGGAGAGTAGATACGCAGTATTTT. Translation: CASSKVRDRRVDTQYF.

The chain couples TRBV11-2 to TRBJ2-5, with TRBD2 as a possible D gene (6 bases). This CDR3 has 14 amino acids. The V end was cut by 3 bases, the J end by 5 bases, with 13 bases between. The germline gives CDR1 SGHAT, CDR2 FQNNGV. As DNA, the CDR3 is TGTGCCAGCAGCTTGGGACTGACTGTTGAGACCCAGTACTTC. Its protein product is CASSLGLTVETQYF.

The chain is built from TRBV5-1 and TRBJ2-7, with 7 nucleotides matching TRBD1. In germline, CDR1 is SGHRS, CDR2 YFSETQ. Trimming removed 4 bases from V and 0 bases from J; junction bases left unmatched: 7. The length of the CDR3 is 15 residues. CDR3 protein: CASSPRTGGSYEQYF. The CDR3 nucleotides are TGCGCCAGCAGCCCCCGGACAGGTGGCTCCTACGAGCAGTACTTC. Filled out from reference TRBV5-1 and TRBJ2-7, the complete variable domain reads KAGVTQTPRYLIKTRGQQVTLSCSPISGHRSVSWYQQTPGQGLQFLFEYFSETQRNKGNFPGRFSGRQFSNSRSEMNVSTLELGDSALYLCASSPRTGGSYEQYFGPGTRLTVT.

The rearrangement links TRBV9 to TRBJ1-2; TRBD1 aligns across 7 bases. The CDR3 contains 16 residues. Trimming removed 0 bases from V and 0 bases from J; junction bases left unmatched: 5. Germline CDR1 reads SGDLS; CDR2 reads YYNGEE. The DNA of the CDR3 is TGTGCCAGCAGCGTAGCCCCGGGACAGTCTAACTATGGCTACACCTTC. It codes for CASSVAPGQSNYGYTF. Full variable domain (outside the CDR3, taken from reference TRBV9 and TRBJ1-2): DSGVTQTPKHLITATGQRVTLRCSPRSGDLSVYWYQQSLDQGLQFLIQYYNGEERAKGNILERFSAQQFPDLHSELNLSSLELGDSALYFCASSVAPGQSNYGYTFGSGTRLTVV.

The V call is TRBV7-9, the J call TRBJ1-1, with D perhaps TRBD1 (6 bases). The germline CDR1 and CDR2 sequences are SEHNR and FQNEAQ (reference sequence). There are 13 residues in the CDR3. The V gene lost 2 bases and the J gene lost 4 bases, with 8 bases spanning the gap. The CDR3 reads CASSLQGSTEAFF. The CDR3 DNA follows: TGTGCCAGCAGCTTACAGGGGAGCACTGAAGCTTTCTTT. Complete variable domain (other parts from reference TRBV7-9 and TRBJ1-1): DTGVSQNPRHKITKRGQNVTFRCDPISEHNRLYWYRQTLGQGPEFLTYFQNEAQLEKSRLLSDRFSAERPKGSFSTLEIQRTEQGDSAMYLCASSLQGSTEAFFGQGTRLTVV.

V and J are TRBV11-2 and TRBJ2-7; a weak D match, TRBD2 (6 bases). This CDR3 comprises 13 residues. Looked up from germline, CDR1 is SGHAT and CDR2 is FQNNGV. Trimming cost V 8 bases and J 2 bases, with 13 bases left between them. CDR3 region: CASGAGKTYEQYF. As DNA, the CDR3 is TGTGCCAGCGGGGCGGGGAAGACCTACGAGCAGTACTTC.

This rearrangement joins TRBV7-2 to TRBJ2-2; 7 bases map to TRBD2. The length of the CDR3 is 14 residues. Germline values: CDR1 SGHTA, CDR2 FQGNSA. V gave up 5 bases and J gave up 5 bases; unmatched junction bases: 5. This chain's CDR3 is CASSRDYFTGELFF. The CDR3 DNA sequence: TGTGCCAGCAGCCGGGACTACTTTACCGGGGAGCTGTTTTTT.

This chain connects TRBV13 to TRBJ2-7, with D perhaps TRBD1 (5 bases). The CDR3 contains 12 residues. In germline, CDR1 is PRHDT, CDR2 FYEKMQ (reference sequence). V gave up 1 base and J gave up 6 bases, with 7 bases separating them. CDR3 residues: CASSLDRTEQYF. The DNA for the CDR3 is TGTGCCAGCAGCTTAGACAGGACCGAGCAGTACTTC. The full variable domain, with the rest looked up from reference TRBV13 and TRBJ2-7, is AAGVIQSPRHLIKEKRETATLKCYPIPRHDTVYWYQQGPGQDPQFLISFYEKMQSDKGSIPDRFSAQQFSDYHSELNMSSLELGDSALYFCASSLDRTEQYFGPGTRLTVT.

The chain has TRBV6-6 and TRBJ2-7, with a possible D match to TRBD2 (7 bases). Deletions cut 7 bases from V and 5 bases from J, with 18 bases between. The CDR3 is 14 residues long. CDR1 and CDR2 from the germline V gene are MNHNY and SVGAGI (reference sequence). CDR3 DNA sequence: TGTGCCAGCACCGATCGAGGGGGGGCTAACGAGCAGTACTTC. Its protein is CASTDRGGANEQYF.

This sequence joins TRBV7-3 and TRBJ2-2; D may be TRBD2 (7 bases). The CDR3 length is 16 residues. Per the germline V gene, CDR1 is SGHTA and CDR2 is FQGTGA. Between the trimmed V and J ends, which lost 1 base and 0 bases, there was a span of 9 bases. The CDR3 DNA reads TGTGCCAGCAGCTTAAGGGGGGGCCCGAACACCGGGGAGCTGTTTTTT. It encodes CASSLRGGPNTGELFF. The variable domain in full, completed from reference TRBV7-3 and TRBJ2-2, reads GAGVSQTPSNKVTEKGKYVELRCDPISGHTALYWYRQSLGQGPEFLIYFQGTGAADDSGLPNDRFFAVRPEGSVSTLKIQRTERGDSAVYLCASSLRGGPNTGELFFGEGSRLTVL.

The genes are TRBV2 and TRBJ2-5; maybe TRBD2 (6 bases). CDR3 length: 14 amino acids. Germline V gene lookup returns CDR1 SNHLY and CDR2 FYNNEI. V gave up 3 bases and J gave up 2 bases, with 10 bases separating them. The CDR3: CASSDGGIQETQYF. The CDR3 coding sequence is TGTGCCAGCAGTGATGGGGGGATTCAAGAGACCCAGTACTTC.

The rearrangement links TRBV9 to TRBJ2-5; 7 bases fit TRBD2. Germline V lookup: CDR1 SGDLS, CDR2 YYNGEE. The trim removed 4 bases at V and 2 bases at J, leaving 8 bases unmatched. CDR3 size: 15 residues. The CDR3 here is CASSQGEGRQETQYF. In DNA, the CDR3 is TGTGCCAGCAGCCAAGGGGAGGGGAGACAAGAGACCCAGTACTTC.

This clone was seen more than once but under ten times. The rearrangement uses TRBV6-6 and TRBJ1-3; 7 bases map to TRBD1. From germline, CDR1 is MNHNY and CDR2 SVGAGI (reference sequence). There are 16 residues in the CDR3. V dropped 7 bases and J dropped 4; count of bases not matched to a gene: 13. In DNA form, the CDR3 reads TGTGCCAGCATTTTACCCGGGACAGCAATCGGAAACACCATATATTTT. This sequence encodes CASILPGTAIGNTIYF.

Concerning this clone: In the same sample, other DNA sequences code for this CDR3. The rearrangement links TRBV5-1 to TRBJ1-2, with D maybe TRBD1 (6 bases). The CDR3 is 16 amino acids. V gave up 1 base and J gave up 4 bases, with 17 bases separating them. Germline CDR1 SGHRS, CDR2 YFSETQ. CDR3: CASSLIIGQSTYGYTF. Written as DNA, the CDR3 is TGCGCCAGCAGCTTGATTATTGGACAGTCGACCTATGGCTACACCTTC. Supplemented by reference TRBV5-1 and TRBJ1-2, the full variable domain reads KAGVTQTPRYLIKTRGQQVTLSCSPISGHRSVSWYQQTPGQGLQFLFEYFSETQRNKGNFPGRFSGRQFSNSRSEMNVSTLELGDSALYLCASSLIIGQSTYGYTFGSGTRLTVV.

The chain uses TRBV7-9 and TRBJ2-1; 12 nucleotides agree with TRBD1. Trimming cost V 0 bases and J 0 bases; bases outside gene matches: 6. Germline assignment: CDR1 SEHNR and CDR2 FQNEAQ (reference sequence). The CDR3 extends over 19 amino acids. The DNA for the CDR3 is TGTGCCAGCAGCTTAGCCGGGACAGGGGGCTGGGGCTCCTACAATGAGCAGTTCTTC. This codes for CASSLAGTGGWGSYNEQFF.